Presented here are 17 T cell receptor beta chains from one specimen sequenced in a study of T cells after yellow fever vaccination. From the 5' RACE reads, TCRdb called clonotypes with MiXCR, one entry per CDR3 protein. The data show about 30,000 distinct CDR3 sequences, nearly 4.5% seen once. Sequenced material: CD8+ T cells sorted from PBMCs, taken 5 days after the yellow fever booster vaccination. These receptors came from a man aged 25-40 years who received the YFV17D yellow fever vaccine.

This clonotype appeared many times. The chain carries TRBV7-9 and TRBJ2-1; 10 bases are shared with TRBD2. Germline values: CDR1 SEHNR, CDR2 FQNEAQ (reference sequence). This CDR3 spans 15 amino acids. The J segment lost 9 bases and the V segment lost 8 bases, leaving 13 bases of the junction unmatched. CDR3 sequence reads: CASVGPQREGGEQFF. CDR3 nucleotide sequence: TGTGCCAGCGTAGGACCCCAGCGGGAGGGAGGTGAGCAGTTCTTC.

This clonotype was recorded many times. J is TRBJ2-1 and V is TRBV5-1; D unclear. V dropped 5 bases and J dropped 0 bases, with 9 bases sitting between them. Germline assignment: CDR1 SGHRS and CDR2 YFSETQ. CDR3 length: 14 amino acids. The CDR3 loop is CASSVASSYNEQFF. The DNA for the CDR3 is TGCGCCAGCAGTGTCGCGAGCTCCTACAATGAGCAGTTCTTC.

Many counts were recorded for this clonotype. J is TRBJ2-7 and V is TRBV12-3 or TRBV12-4, with D possibly matching TRBD2 (5 bases). The CDR3 has 12 residues. V was shortened by 6 bases and J by 2 bases, with 8 bases between the two germline ends. The CDR3 protein is CASSRDPYEQYF. CDR3 coding DNA: TGTGCCAGCAGCCGGGATCCCTACGAGCAGTACTTC.

This clonotype was seen at least ten times. The DNA for the CDR3 is TGTGCCAGCATTCTGGGACTAGCGGGAGTCGGGGAGCTGTTTTTT. This encodes CASILGLAGVGELFF. The chain joins TRBV5-6 to TRBJ2-2; 14 bases agree with TRBD2. The V segment lost 6 bases and the J segment 7 bases; nucleotides outside the gene matches: 5. From germline, CDR1 is SGHDT and CDR2 YYEEEE. The CDR3 covers 15 residues.

This clonotype has ten or more counts. V usage is TRBV19 and J usage is TRBJ2-5, with D possibly matching TRBD1 (5 bases). Germline CDR1 reads LNHDA; CDR2 reads SQIVND (reference sequence). The CDR3 totals 15 residues. V gave up 7 bases and J gave up 4 bases, with 19 bases separating them. The CDR3 spells CASTSGPGRIETQYF. The CDR3 nucleotides read TGTGCCAGTACCTCAGGGCCGGGTCGGATAGAGACCCAGTACTTC.

This clonotype occurred many times. The chain has TRBV14 and TRBJ2-7, with 7 bases fitting TRBD1. Germline trimming cut 0 bases from V and 1 base from J; bases unmatched to any gene: 6. CDR1 and CDR2 from the germline V gene are SGHDN and FVKESK. CDR3 length: 16 residues. The chain's CDR3 is CASSQDLGGPSYEQYF. CDR3 sequence (DNA): TGTGCCAGCAGCCAAGATCTAGGGGGCCCATCCTACGAGCAGTACTTC.

This clonotype was seen repeatedly, ten times or more. CDR3 DNA sequence: TGCGCCAGCAGCCCGGGACTAGCGGGGACCACCGGGGAGCTGTTTTTT. Its translation: CASSPGLAGTTGELFF. This chain joins TRBV4-3 and TRBJ2-2; TRBD2 matches at 13 bases. CDR1 and CDR2 (germline): LGHNA, YSLEER. With 4 bases clipped from V and 4 bases from J, the junction kept 3 bases outside the gene matches. This CDR3 is built from 16 residues.

This clonotype was recorded many times. The rearrangement links TRBV7-9 to TRBJ2-7; possibly TRBD1 for D (5 bases). Germline CDR1 SEHNR, CDR2 FQNEAQ (reference sequence). Trimming removed 5 bases from V and 3 bases from J, with 14 bases in between. CDR3 length: 14 residues. Here the CDR3 DNA reads TGTGCCAGCAGCGCCCCCAGGGTAAACTACGAGCAGTACTTC. This encodes CASSAPRVNYEQYF.

This clonotype has just a few counts. The chain recombines TRBV5-6 with TRBJ2-7; 9 bases agree with TRBD1. Per the germline V gene, CDR1 is SGHDT and CDR2 is YYEEEE. The CDR3 is 16 amino acids. The V gene end was trimmed by 6 bases and the J gene end by 0 bases; junction bases not matched to a gene: 10. The CDR3 coding sequence is TGTGCCAGCACCAGCCCCCGGGACAGGGCCTCCTACGAGCAGTACTTC. It yields the protein CASTSPRDRASYEQYF.

This clonotype appeared many times. V is TRBV9 and J is TRBJ2-1, with 8 bases that match TRBD2. The V gene's germline CDR1 is SGDLS and CDR2 YYNGEE. The CDR3 is made up of 15 amino acids. Trimming at V came to 2 bases and at J to 7 bases, leaving 8 bases not matched to a gene. The CDR3, as DNA: TGTGCCAGCAGCGTCCTGAGCGGGAGTCCGAATGAGCAGTTCTTC. Protein sequence: CASSVLSGSPNEQFF.

This clonotype was recorded many times. This chain links TRBV4-1 with TRBJ2-3; 10 nucleotides match TRBD2. The CDR3 length is 17 residues. Per germline, CDR1 MGHRA and CDR2 YSYEKL. After removal of 0 bases from V and 2 bases from J, the junction contained 5 bases not matched to a gene. The CDR3 sequence: CASSQEPSGSVTDTQYF. The DNA for the CDR3 is TGCGCCAGCAGCCAAGAGCCTAGCGGGAGCGTCACAGATACGCAGTATTTT.

This clonotype has ten or more counts. The chain couples TRBV5-1 to TRBJ2-5, with D unclear. With 2 bases removed from V and 1 base from J, the gap between germline ends came to 9 bases. Germline assignment: CDR1 SGHRS and CDR2 YFSETQ. The CDR3 loop spans 14 amino acids. The CDR3 coding sequence is TGCGCCAGCAGCTTTGAGGCCACCCAAGAGACCCAGTACTTC. Translating it yields CASSFEATQETQYF.

This clonotype was seen repeatedly, ten times or more. The V and J genes are TRBV4-3 and TRBJ2-3; 8 positions agree with TRBD2. The CDR3 runs to 14 residues. V dropped 5 bases and J dropped 2; count of bases not matched to a gene: 3. The V gene's germline CDR1 is LGHNA and CDR2 YSLEER. The CDR3: CASSTGGFTDTQYF. The CDR3, as DNA: TGCGCCAGCAGCACGGGAGGGTTCACAGATACGCAGTATTTT.

There are many counts of this clonotype. The chain employs TRBV7-2 and TRBJ2-1, with D perhaps matching TRBD2 (7 bases). V dropped 5 bases and J dropped 8 bases, with 19 bases sitting between them. The germline gives CDR1 SGHTA, CDR2 FQGNSA. CDR3 length: 15 amino acids. The CDR3 region has the DNA TGTGCCAGCAGCCCCGGGGGGCTGTCAGGGGATGAGCAGTTCTTC. This translates into CASSPGGLSGDEQFF. The entire variable domain, with the rest obtained from reference TRBV7-2 and TRBJ2-1, is as follows: GAGVSQSPSNKVTEKGKDVELRCDPISGHTALYWYRQSLGQGLEFLIYFQGNSAPDKSGLPSDRFSAERTGGSVSTLTIQRTQQEDSAVYLCASSPGGLSGDEQFFGPGTRLTVL.

This clonotype was found many times. J is TRBJ2-1 and V is TRBV15, with 12 positions matching TRBD2. Germline lookup yields CDR1 LNHNV and CDR2 YYDKDF (reference sequence). The CDR3 is 16 residues long. Trimming at V came to 0 bases and at J to 4 bases, leaving 1 base not matched to a gene. The CDR3 bases are TGTGCCACCAGCAGAGACCTAGCGGGAGGGTACAATGAGCAGTTCTTC. It yields the protein CATSRDLAGGYNEQFF.

This clonotype has ten or more counts. The V and J genes are TRBV7-2 and TRBJ2-1; 10 bases fit TRBD2. V shed 5 bases, J shed 4 bases, and the junction held 2 bases outside the gene matches. The germline V gene has CDR1 SGHTA and CDR2 FQGNSA. This CDR3 is built from 14 residues. The CDR3, as DNA: TGTGCCAGCAGCCGAGCGGGAGGGTACAATGAGCAGTTCTTC. Translation gives CASSRAGGYNEQFF.

This clonotype was seen at least ten times. J is TRBJ2-7 and V is TRBV29-1; D is perhaps TRBD1 or TRBD2 (5 bases each). V was pared by 7 bases and J by 5 bases, with 15 bases between. The CDR3 runs 12 residues. Per the germline V gene, CDR1 is SQVTM and CDR2 is ANQGSEA. CDR3 DNA sequence: TGCAGCGGGGGATCCGGGACCCACGAGCAGTACTTC. It encodes CSGGSGTHEQYF.